The 22 T cell receptor beta chains below all came from one sample that was sequenced in a study of OX40 agonist ivuxolimab in advanced cancers. Some clones are missing from TCRdb's copy, which holds only in-frame ones; the method was immunoSEQ multiplex PCR. The profile shows about 71,000 clones, about nine tenths of them singletons. The input for sequencing was CD4+ or CD8+ T cells sorted from blood, taken in a trial of the OX40 agonist ivuxolimab. The receptors derive from an adult with an advanced solid tumor such as melanoma, head and neck, liver or kidney cancer.

In nucleotides, the CDR3 is TGTGCCAGCAGTTTATCGGACCTCAGGAGGGAAAAACTGTTTTTT. Translation: CASSLSDLRREKLFF. The chain employs TRBV27 and TRBJ1-4; D unresolved. Germline V CDR1 and CDR2: MNHEY, SMNVEV (reference sequence). V was trimmed by 0 bases and J by 8 bases, leaving 13 bases between them. This CDR3 contains 15 residues. The whole variable domain, filled in from reference TRBV27 and TRBJ1-4, reads EAQVTQNPRYLITVTGKKLTVTCSQNMNHEYMSWYRQDPGLGLRQIYYSMNVEVTDKGDVPEGYKVSRKEKRNFPLILESPSPNQTSLYFCASSLSDLRREKLFFGSGTQLSVL.

This CDR3 reads CASSSGGRTREETQYF. CDR3 nucleotide sequence: TGTGCCAGCAGCTCCGGGGGGCGGACTAGGGAAGAGACCCAGTACTTC. The rearrangement links TRBV7-9 to TRBJ2-5; D is perhaps TRBD2 (7 bases). CDR1 is SEHNR and CDR2 is FQNEAQ in the germline V gene (reference sequence). The CDR3 spans 16 residues. The V gene lost 4 bases and the J gene lost 3 bases, with 18 bases spanning the gap.

V usage is TRBV11-2 and J usage is TRBJ1-1; D is ambiguous. CDR1 is SGHAT, CDR2 FQNNGV, per germline. The CDR3 is made up of 11 amino acids. Between the trimmed V and J ends, which lost 7 bases and 11 bases, there was a span of 14 bases. The CDR3 bases are TGTGCCAGCACTTTAGGACCGCGGGCTTTCTTT. Its protein product is CASTLGPRAFF.

The chain links TRBV15 to TRBJ2-1; 7 nucleotides line up with TRBD2. With 5 bases clipped from V and 6 bases from J, the junction kept 4 bases outside the gene matches. From germline, CDR1 is LNHNV and CDR2 YYDKDF (reference sequence). The CDR3 spans 13 residues. DNA of the CDR3: TGTGCCACCAGCCGGGACTACCGCAATGAGCAGTTCTTC. This gives the protein CATSRDYRNEQFF.

The rearrangement uses TRBV4-3 and TRBJ2-3; 7 bases are a match to TRBD1. The CDR3 length is 18 residues. The junction had 14 bases not matched to a gene; V was cut back by 4 bases and J by 1 base. Germline CDR1 and CDR2: LGHNA and YSLEER. CDR3 in amino acids: CASSPRDSSYLGTDTQYF. DNA of the CDR3: TGCGCCAGCAGCCCCCGGGACAGCAGTTATCTGGGCACAGATACGCAGTATTTT.

The chain uses TRBV5-6 and TRBJ2-7; perhaps TRBD2 as D (6 bases). Trimming shortened V by 0 bases and J by 2 bases, and 9 bases separated the two germline ends. CDR3 length: 14 residues. The germline gives CDR1 SGHDT, CDR2 YYEEEE. This CDR3 reads CASSLELAPYEQYF. In DNA, the CDR3 is TGTGCCAGCAGCTTGGAACTAGCCCCCTACGAGCAGTACTTC.

The V call is TRBV5-1, the J call TRBJ2-1; TRBD1 or TRBD2 may be the D gene (5 bases each). The CDR3 is made up of 15 amino acids. V gave up 4 bases and J gave up 0 bases, with 11 bases separating them. Germline CDR1 reads SGHRS; CDR2 reads YFSETQ. CDR3 nucleotides: TGCGCCAGCAGCCGGGACCACAGCTCCTACAATGAGCAGTTCTTC. Its protein product is CASSRDHSSYNEQFF.

V usage is TRBV9 and J usage is TRBJ2-6; no reliable D call. Trimming pared 2 bases from V and 2 bases from J, leaving 5 bases between. The CDR3 consists of 14 residues. Germline CDR1 SGDLS, CDR2 YYNGEE. CDR3 residues: CASSVRAGANVLTF. Written as DNA, the CDR3 is TGTGCCAGCAGCGTCCGGGCTGGGGCCAACGTCCTGACTTTC.

V gene TRBV18 combines with J gene TRBJ1-5; D uncertain. V was pared by 4 bases and J by 4 bases, with 8 bases between. Germline CDR1 reads KGHSH; CDR2 reads LQKENI. The CDR3 is 13 amino acids. In DNA form, the CDR3 reads TGTGCCAGCTCACTCTCAGAAAATCAGCCCCAGCATTTT. Translated, it gives CASSLSENQPQHF.

This clone was recorded once. The J gene is TRBJ2-1, the V gene TRBV5-1; a weak D match, TRBD1 (6 bases). Germline lookup yields CDR1 SGHRS and CDR2 YFSETQ. Trimming shortened V by 5 bases and J by 7 bases, and 16 bases separated the two germline ends. The CDR3 totals 14 residues. The CDR3 spells CASRGQGSVNEQFF. CDR3 DNA sequence: TGCGCCAGCAGGGGGCAGGGGAGTGTAAATGAGCAGTTCTTC.

The V and J genes are TRBV6-5 and TRBJ2-7, with TRBD2 identical over 13 bases. Germline trimming cut 0 bases from V and 6 bases from J; bases unmatched to any gene: 5. Germline CDR1 is MNHEY and CDR2 is SVGAGI. The CDR3 is made up of 16 amino acids. CDR3 nucleotides: TGTGCCAGCAGTTACTCGACTAGCGGGGGGTCTGGCGAGCAGTACTTC. Encoded protein: CASSYSTSGGSGEQYF.

This sequence joins TRBV6-1 and TRBJ2-5; D unresolved. Trimming removed 4 bases from V and 4 bases from J, with 19 bases in between. Germline CDR1 reads MNHNS; CDR2 reads SASEGT. This CDR3 region has 16 residues. CDR3 nucleotide sequence: TGTGCCAGCAGTGTTCAGGCCAACCCCCGAGGAGAGACCCAGTACTTC. It codes for CASSVQANPRGETQYF.

The V and J genes are TRBV19 and TRBJ1-5; TRBD1 matches 10 bases. The ends lost 1 base at V and 1 base at J; junction bases unmatched: 4. CDR1 LNHDA and CDR2 SQIVND come from the germline V gene (reference sequence). The CDR3 consists of 17 residues. The CDR3 DNA sequence: TGTGCCAGTAGTATAGTTTGGACAGGGGGAAGCAATCAGCCCCAGCATTTT. This encodes CASSIVWTGGSNQPQHF.

CDR3 amino acids: CASSPLWQSLGEQYF. The CDR3 nucleotides read TGTGCCAGCAGCCCCTTGTGGCAGTCCCTAGGGGAGCAGTACTTC. This chain joins TRBV27 and TRBJ2-5; D is perhaps TRBD1 or TRBD2 (5 bases each). Germline V gene sequence: CDR1 MNHEY, CDR2 SMNVEV (reference sequence). The CDR3 sequence is 15 residues long. The V end lost 6 bases, the J end lost 11 bases, and 25 bases lay between the germline ends.

The genes are TRBV7-9 and TRBJ2-1; D is unresolved. This CDR3 contains 13 residues. V gave up 2 bases and J gave up 9 bases, with 11 bases separating them. The germline gives CDR1 SEHNR, CDR2 FQNEAQ (reference sequence). The CDR3 bases are TGTGCCAGCAGCTTATCCTCGAGAGGTGAGCAGTTCTTC. It codes for CASSLSSRGEQFF. Full variable domain (outside the CDR3, taken from reference TRBV7-9 and TRBJ2-1): DTGVSQNPRHKITKRGQNVTFRCDPISEHNRLYWYRQTLGQGPEFLTYFQNEAQLEKSRLLSDRFSAERPKGSFSTLEIQRTEQGDSAMYLCASSLSSRGEQFFGPGTRLTVL.

Regarding this clone: The sample has other DNA sequences that encode this CDR3 too. This chain links TRBV7-3 with TRBJ1-1, with D possibly being TRBD1 (6 bases). The CDR3 contains 15 residues. V was cut by 0 bases and J by 5 bases, with 13 bases left in between. The germline V gene encodes CDR1 SGHTA and CDR2 FQGTGA. The CDR3, as DNA: TGTGCCAGCAGCTTAACCGGGGGGCCGGGGACTGAAGCTTTCTTT. Its translation is CASSLTGGPGTEAFF.

This clone was detected once. V and J are TRBV27 and TRBJ2-1; 8 bases are shared with TRBD2. J lost 2 bases, V lost 6 bases, and 6 bases had no gene match. Germline-derived CDR1 and CDR2 are MNHEY and SMNVEV (reference sequence). The CDR3 is made up of 15 amino acids. The DNA for the CDR3 is TGTGCCAGCAGATCGGGAGGGCCCCCCTACAATGAGCAGTTCTTC. This translates into CASRSGGPPYNEQFF.

The rearrangement uses TRBV4-3 and TRBJ1-5, with D possibly being TRBD1 (5 bases). The V gene lost 4 bases and the J gene lost 5 bases, with 9 bases spanning the gap. The CDR3 runs to 13 residues. The germline V gene encodes CDR1 LGHNA and CDR2 YSLEER. The CDR3 is CASSRSRDQPQHF. For the CDR3, the DNA is TGCGCCAGCAGCCGGAGCAGGGATCAGCCCCAGCATTTT.

This clone was counted once. This sequence joins TRBV9 and TRBJ2-4; 11 bases are a match to TRBD1. Germline CDR1 is SGDLS and CDR2 is YYNGEE. V gave up 2 bases and J gave up 8 bases; unmatched junction bases: 9. The CDR3 sequence is 16 residues long. The CDR3 loop is CASSVGNAGQGDIQYF. CDR3 DNA sequence: TGTGCCAGCAGCGTGGGGAATGCGGGACAGGGGGACATTCAGTACTTC.

This sequence joins TRBV5-4 and TRBJ1-3; maybe TRBD1 (5 bases). V lost 4 bases and J 11 bases, leaving 22 bases between the germline ends. CDR3 size: 15 residues. CDR1 is SGHNT and CDR2 is YYREEE in the germline V gene (reference sequence). In DNA, the CDR3 is TGTGCCAGCAGCAGTGGAAGGGGAGAATCTTTGCCCATATATTTT. It specifies CASSSGRGESLPIYF. The variable domain in full, with the rest retrieved from reference TRBV5-4 and TRBJ1-3, is ETGVTQSPTHLIKTRGQQVTLRCSSQSGHNTVSWYQQALGQGPQFIFQYYREEENGRGNFPPRFSGLQFPNYSSELNVNALELDDSALYLCASSSGRGESLPIYFGEGSWLTVV.

The V gene is TRBV7-2, the J gene TRBJ2-5; D is unclear. Trimming cost V 1 base and J 7 bases, with 13 bases left between them. The germline CDR1 and CDR2 sequences are SGHTA and FQGNSA. The CDR3 totals 14 residues. The CDR3 DNA is TGTGCCAGCAGCTTAGAGAAGTCTTACGGGACCCAGTACTTC. Its translation: CASSLEKSYGTQYF.

The chain carries TRBV4-1 and TRBJ1-1, with 7 bases aligning to TRBD1. The V and J ends lost 4 bases and 1 base, in that order; junction bases with no gene match: 6. CDR3 length: 15 residues. Germline loops: CDR1 MGHRA, CDR2 YSYEKL. The CDR3 DNA is TGCGCCAGCAGCCTCGACAGGGCGGGGAACACTGAAGCTTTCTTT. It yields the protein CASSLDRAGNTEAFF.